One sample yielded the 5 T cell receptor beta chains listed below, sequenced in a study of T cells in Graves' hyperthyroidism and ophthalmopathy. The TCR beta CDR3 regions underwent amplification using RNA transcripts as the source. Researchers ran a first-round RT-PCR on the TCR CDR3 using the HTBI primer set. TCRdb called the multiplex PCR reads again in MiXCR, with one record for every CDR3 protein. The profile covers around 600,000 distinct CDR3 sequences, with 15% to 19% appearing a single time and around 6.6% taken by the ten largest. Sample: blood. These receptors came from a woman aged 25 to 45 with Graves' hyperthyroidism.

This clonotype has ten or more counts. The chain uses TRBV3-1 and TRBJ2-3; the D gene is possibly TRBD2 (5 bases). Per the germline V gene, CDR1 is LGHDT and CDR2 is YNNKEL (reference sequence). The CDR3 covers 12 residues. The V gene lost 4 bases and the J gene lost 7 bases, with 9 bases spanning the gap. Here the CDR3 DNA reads TGTGCCAGCAGCCCGAGAGGGCATACGCAGTATTTT. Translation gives CASSPRGHTQYF.

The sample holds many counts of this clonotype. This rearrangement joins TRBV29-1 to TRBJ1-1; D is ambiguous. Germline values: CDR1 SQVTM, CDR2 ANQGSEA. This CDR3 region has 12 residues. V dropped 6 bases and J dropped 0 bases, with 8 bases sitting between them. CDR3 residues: CSVAALNTEAFF. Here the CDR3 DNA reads TGCAGCGTGGCAGCGTTGAACACTGAAGCTTTCTTT.

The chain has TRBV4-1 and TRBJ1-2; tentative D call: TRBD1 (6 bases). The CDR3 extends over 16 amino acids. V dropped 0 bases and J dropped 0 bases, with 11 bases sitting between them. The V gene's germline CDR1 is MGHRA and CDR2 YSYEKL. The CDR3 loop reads CASSQDVGQSNYGYTF. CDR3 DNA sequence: TGCGCCAGCAGCCAAGACGTCGGACAGTCTAACTATGGCTACACCTTC.

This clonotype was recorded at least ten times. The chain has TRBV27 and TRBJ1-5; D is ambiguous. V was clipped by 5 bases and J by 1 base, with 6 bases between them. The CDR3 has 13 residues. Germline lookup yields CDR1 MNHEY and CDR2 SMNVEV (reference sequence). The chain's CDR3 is CASSPISNQPQHF. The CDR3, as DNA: TGTGCCAGCAGTCCAATCAGCAATCAGCCCCAGCATTTT.

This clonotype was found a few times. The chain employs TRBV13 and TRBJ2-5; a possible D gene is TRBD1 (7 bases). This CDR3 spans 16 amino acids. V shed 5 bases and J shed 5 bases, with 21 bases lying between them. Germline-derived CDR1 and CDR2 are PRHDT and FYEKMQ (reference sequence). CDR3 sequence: CASSGGTDGSLETQYF. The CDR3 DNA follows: TGTGCCAGCAGCGGGGGGACAGATGGTAGTTTGGAGACCCAGTACTTC.